This T cell receptor beta chain was sequenced in a study of shared clonotypes between healthy human individuals. Findings and caveats of the study: In this cohort, only blood was sampled, and tissue repertoires likely differ. For naive CD4 cells, 4% to 6% of clonotypes were shared across a few donors.

Replicate sorted-subset PCRs were loaded with around 210 ng DNA, 31,000 or so T cell genomes. The repertoire was sequenced with immunoSEQ multiplex PCR; TCRdb's copy has only in-frame clones and lacks some. The top ten hold 15% to 20% of the sample, which has 300,000 to 400,000 clones, around 90% seen once. This clone occurred once. The target antigen is unknown. The CDR3 loop spans 14 amino acids. In germline, CDR1 is SGHRS, CDR2 YFSETQ. The ends lost 6 bases at V and 7 bases at J; junction bases unmatched: 10. This chain connects TRBV5-1 to TRBJ2-7, with 10 bases fitting TRBD1. The TCR sequence derives from a man in his late teens or twenties in good health. The sample comprised memory CD8+ T cells sorted from blood. Subset of the sample: CD45RO+ cells pooled with CCR7-negative TemRA cells. The CDR3 sequence is CASTTGTGVGEQYF. The CDR3 nucleotides read TGCGCCAGCACCACCGGGACAGGGGTTGGGGAGCAGTACTTC.